This T cell receptor (beta chain) was found in a study of blood T cell repertoires in COVID-19. Assay: immunoSEQ multiplex PCR; the TCRdb copy retains only in-frame clones and omits some. The sample records under 200,000 clones, roughly 84% being singletons. V was cut by 11 bases and J by 2 bases, with 16 bases left in between. Germline loops: CDR1 MNHEY, CDR2 SVGAGI. There are 14 residues in the CDR3. The sequencing input was peripheral blood. This receptor was taken from a man aged 50-59 years with active or convalescent COVID-19. V gene TRBV6-5 combines with J gene TRBJ1-5; no definite D call. The CDR3 DNA sequence: TGTGCCGCCGATGAGGGAGTCGGCAATCAGCCCCAGCATTTT. This translates into CAADEGVGNQPQHF.